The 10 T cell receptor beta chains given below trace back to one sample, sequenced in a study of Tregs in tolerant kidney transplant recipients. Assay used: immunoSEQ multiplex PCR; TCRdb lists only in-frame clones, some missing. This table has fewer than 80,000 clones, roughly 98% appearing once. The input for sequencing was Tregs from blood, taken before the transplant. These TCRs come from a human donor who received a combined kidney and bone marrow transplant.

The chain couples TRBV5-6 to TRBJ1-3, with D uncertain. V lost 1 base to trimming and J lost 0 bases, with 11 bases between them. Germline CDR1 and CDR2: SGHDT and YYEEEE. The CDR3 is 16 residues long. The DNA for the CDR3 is TGTGCCAGCAGCTTGAACCTTGGCAGCTCTGGAAACACCATATATTTT. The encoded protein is CASSLNLGSSGNTIYF.

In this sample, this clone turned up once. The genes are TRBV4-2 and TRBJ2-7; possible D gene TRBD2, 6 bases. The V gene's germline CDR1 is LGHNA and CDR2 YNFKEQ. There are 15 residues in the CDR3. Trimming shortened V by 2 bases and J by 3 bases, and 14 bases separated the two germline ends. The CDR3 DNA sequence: TGTGCCAGCAGCCAAAGTGGGCAGGGAGGCTACGAGCAGTACTTC. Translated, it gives CASSQSGQGGYEQYF.

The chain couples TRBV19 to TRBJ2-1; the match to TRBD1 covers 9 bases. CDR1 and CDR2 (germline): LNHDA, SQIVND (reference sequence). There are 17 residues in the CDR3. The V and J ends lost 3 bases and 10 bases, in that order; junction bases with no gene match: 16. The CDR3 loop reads CASSIGSVNRGPGEQFF. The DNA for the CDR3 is TGTGCCAGTAGTATCGGTTCTGTGAACAGGGGGCCAGGGGAGCAGTTCTTC.

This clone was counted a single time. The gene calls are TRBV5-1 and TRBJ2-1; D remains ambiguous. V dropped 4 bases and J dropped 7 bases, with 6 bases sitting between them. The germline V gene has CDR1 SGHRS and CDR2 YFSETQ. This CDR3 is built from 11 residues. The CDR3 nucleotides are TGCGCCAGCAGCCTTACAAATGAGCAGTTCTTC. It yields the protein CASSLTNEQFF.

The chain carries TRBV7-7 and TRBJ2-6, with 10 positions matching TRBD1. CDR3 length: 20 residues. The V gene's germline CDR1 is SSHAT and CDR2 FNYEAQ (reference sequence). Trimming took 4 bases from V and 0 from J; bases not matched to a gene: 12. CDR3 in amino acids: CASSCLCRQGAFSGANVLTF. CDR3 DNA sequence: TGTGCCAGCAGCTGCTTATGTCGACAGGGGGCTTTCTCTGGGGCCAACGTCCTGACTTTC.

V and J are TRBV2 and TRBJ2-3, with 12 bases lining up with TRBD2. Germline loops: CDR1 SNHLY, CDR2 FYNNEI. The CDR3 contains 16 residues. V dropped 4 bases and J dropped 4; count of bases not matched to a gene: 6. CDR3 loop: CASSGGTSGPPDTQYF. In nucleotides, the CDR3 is TGTGCCAGCAGTGGAGGGACTAGCGGGCCACCAGATACGCAGTATTTT.

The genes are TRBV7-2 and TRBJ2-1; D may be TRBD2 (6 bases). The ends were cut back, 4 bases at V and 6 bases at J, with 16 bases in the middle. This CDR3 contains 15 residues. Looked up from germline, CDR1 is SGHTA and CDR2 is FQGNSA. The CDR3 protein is CASSYGLPFGNEQFF. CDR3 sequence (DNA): TGTGCCAGCAGCTATGGACTACCCTTCGGCAATGAGCAGTTCTTC.

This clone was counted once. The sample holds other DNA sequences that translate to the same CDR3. The CDR3 DNA reads TGTGCCAGCTCCCGGGACAGCTTCTACGAGCAGTACTTC. Its protein is CASSRDSFYEQYF. This chain uses TRBV6-1 with TRBJ2-7; 7 positions match TRBD1. This CDR3 spans 13 amino acids. Germline trimming cut 8 bases from V and 3 bases from J; bases unmatched to any gene: 7. CDR1 and CDR2 from the germline V gene are MNHNS and SASEGT.

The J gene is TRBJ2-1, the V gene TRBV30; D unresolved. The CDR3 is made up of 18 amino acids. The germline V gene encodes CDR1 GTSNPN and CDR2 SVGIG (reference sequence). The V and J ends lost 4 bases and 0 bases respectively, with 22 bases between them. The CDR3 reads CAWTSRRPPRSSYNEQFF. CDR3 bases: TGTGCCTGGACCTCGCGACGGCCGCCCCGGAGCTCCTACAATGAGCAGTTCTTC.

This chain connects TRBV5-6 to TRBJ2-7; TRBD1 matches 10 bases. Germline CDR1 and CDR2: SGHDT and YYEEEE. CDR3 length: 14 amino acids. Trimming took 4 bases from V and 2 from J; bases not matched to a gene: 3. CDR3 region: CASSGGQGAYEQYF. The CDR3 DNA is TGTGCCAGCAGCGGAGGACAGGGGGCCTACGAGCAGTACTTC.